This T cell receptor (beta chain) is drawn from a study of glioma-infiltrating T cells after dendritic cell vaccination. Study-wide context: Glioblastoma patients came from Phase I and II dendritic cell vaccination trials. Between about 2003 and 2012, patients got autologous tumor lysate-pulsed dendritic cell vaccines.

The primer mix had 60 V beta and 13 J beta primers. The assay was immunoSEQ multiplex PCR, and TCRdb's table has in-frame clones only and misses some. The sample carries about 25,000 clones, just under 90% recorded once. Time point described: after dendritic cell vaccination, including at tumor progression/relapse. The CDR3 is made up of 13 amino acids. The ends were cut back, 3 bases at V and 13 bases at J, with 15 bases in the middle. Germline lookup yields CDR1 SGHVS and CDR2 FQNEAQ. Material: blood, obtained after dendritic cell vaccination. The TCR originated in a human donor with glioblastoma. The chain links TRBV7-8 to TRBJ1-4; D call uncertain. In nucleotides, the CDR3 is TGTGCCAGCAGCTTCGGCGAGGTTGCCGGACTGTTTTTT. Translation gives CASSFGEVAGLFF.